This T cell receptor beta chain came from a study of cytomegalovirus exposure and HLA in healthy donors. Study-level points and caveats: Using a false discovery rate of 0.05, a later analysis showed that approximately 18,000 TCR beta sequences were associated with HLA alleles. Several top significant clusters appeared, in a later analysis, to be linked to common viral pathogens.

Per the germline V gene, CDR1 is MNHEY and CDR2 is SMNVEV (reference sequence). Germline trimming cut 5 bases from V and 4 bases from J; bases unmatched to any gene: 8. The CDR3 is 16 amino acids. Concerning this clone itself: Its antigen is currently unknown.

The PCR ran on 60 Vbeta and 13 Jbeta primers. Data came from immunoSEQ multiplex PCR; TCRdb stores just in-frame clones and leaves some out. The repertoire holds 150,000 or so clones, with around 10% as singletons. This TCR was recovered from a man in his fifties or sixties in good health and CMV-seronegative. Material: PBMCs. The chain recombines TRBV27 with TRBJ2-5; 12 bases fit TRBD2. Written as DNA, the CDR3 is TGTGCCAGCAGTCCCCTAGGGACTAGCGGGCGAGAGACCCAGTACTTC. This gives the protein CASSPLGTSGRETQYF.